These 10 T cell receptor beta chains came from one sample sequenced in a study of human T cells and chemical hapten exposure. Via MiXCR, TCRdb re-called the RACE reads, giving one row per CDR3 protein. The sample gives roughly 380,000 distinct CDR3 sequences, 5.1% of which show up once; 2% to 3% is in the top ten. Time point reported: pre-sensitization, week 0. Described treatment: therapeutic diphenylcyclopropenone sensitization with weekly scalp DPC. Material: whole blood, obtained in connection with sensitization to the hapten diphenylcyclopropenone (DPC). The receptors were gathered from a woman aged 50 to 60 with alopecia areata. Some clones in this sample may be carry-over from other donors' samples.

In this sample, this clonotype turned up many times. The rearrangement links TRBV6-4 to TRBJ2-5; TRBD2 matches at 15 bases. With 6 bases clipped from V and 9 bases from J, the junction kept 2 bases outside the gene matches. Per germline, CDR1 MRHNA and CDR2 SNTAGT. This CDR3 is built from 13 residues. The CDR3 DNA reads as TGTGCCAGCAGCGGACTAGCGGGGGGGGCCCAGTACTTC. It encodes CASSGLAGGAQYF.

The sample holds many counts of this clonotype. V is TRBV9 and J is TRBJ2-7, with 12 bases identical to TRBD2. J gave up 2 bases and V 3 bases, and 0 bases lay outside the gene matches. CDR3 size: 14 residues. CDR1 is SGDLS, CDR2 YYNGEE, per germline. The CDR3 here is CASSASGRAYEQYF. CDR3 nucleotides: TGTGCCAGCAGCGCTAGCGGGAGGGCCTACGAGCAGTACTTC.

This chain joins TRBV11-2 and TRBJ2-5; TRBD2 matches at 11 bases. The CDR3 is 15 amino acids. With 5 bases clipped from V and 1 base from J, the junction kept 3 bases outside the gene matches. Germline CDR1 is SGHAT and CDR2 is FQNNGV. CDR3 region: CASSPLAGGQETQYF. The CDR3 nucleotides are TGTGCCAGCAGCCCCCTAGCGGGGGGCCAAGAGACCCAGTACTTC.

This sequence joins TRBV5-4 and TRBJ2-2; no definite D call. CDR1 and CDR2 (germline): SGHNT, YYREEE (reference sequence). V gave up 5 bases and J gave up 3 bases, with 8 bases separating them. There are 13 residues in the CDR3. The CDR3 region is CASSYGYTGELFF. The CDR3 nucleotides read TGTGCCAGCAGTTATGGATACACCGGGGAGCTGTTTTTT.

This clonotype was seen ten or more times. This sequence joins TRBV3-1 and TRBJ2-1; 12 bases are shared with TRBD2. After removal of 8 bases from V and 7 bases from J, the junction contained 9 bases not matched to a gene. CDR1 is LGHDT and CDR2 is YNNKEL in the germline V gene (reference sequence). CDR3 length equals 15 residues. This chain's CDR3 is CASAAGTSGSNEQFF. CDR3 nucleotide sequence: TGTGCCAGCGCAGCCGGGACTAGCGGGTCGAATGAGCAGTTCTTC.

This clonotype was counted ten times or more. The chain joins TRBV27 to TRBJ1-1, with 8 nucleotides matching TRBD1. The germline V gene encodes CDR1 MNHEY and CDR2 SMNVEV (reference sequence). CDR3 size: 14 residues. The junction had 6 bases not matched to a gene; V was cut back by 5 bases and J by 4 bases. CDR3 in amino acids: CASSLGTGFTEAFF. In DNA form, the CDR3 reads TGTGCCAGCAGTCTGGGGACAGGTTTCACTGAAGCTTTCTTT.

The chain couples TRBV11-2 to TRBJ2-1; D gene uncertain. V lost 3 bases and J 8 bases, leaving 14 bases between the germline ends. Germline V gene sequence: CDR1 SGHAT, CDR2 FQNNGV. This CDR3 region has 14 residues. CDR3 amino acids: CASSFSDGIHEQFF. In DNA, the CDR3 is TGTGCCAGCAGCTTTTCGGACGGAATACATGAGCAGTTCTTC.

In its sample, this clonotype was seen many times. V usage is TRBV4-2 and J usage is TRBJ1-1, with D maybe TRBD1 (5 bases). In germline, CDR1 is LGHNA, CDR2 YNFKEQ. V was shortened by 1 base and J by 5 bases, with 17 bases between the two germline ends. This CDR3 has 16 amino acids. The DNA of the CDR3 is TGTGCCAGCAGCCAAGGACCCTTGGGGGGAGGAACTGAAGCTTTCTTT. Protein: CASSQGPLGGGTEAFF.

This clonotype was seen a handful of times. The rearrangement uses TRBV7-2 and TRBJ1-3; 8 nucleotides line up with TRBD1. The CDR3 runs 16 residues. J lost 2 bases, V lost 0 bases, and 3 bases had no gene match. The V gene's germline CDR1 is SGHTA and CDR2 FQGNSA. The CDR3 reads CASSLARTGTGNTIYF. The CDR3 region has the DNA TGTGCCAGCAGCTTAGCGCGGACAGGGACTGGAAACACCATATATTTT. The complete variable domain, with remaining parts taken from reference TRBV7-2 and TRBJ1-3, reads GAGVSQSPSNKVTEKGKDVELRCDPISGHTALYWYRQSLGQGLEFLIYFQGNSAPDKSGLPSDRFSAERTGGSVSTLTIQRTQQEDSAVYLCASSLARTGTGNTIYFGEGSWLTVV.

V and J are TRBV3-1 and TRBJ1-6; 7 nucleotides match TRBD1. The CDR3 totals 14 residues. Germline V lookup: CDR1 LGHDT, CDR2 YNNKEL (reference sequence). Trimming cost V 1 base and J 8 bases; bases outside gene matches: 2. The CDR3 region is CASSQGRGDSPLHF. Here the CDR3 DNA reads TGTGCCAGCAGCCAAGGCAGGGGGGATTCACCCCTCCACTTT.